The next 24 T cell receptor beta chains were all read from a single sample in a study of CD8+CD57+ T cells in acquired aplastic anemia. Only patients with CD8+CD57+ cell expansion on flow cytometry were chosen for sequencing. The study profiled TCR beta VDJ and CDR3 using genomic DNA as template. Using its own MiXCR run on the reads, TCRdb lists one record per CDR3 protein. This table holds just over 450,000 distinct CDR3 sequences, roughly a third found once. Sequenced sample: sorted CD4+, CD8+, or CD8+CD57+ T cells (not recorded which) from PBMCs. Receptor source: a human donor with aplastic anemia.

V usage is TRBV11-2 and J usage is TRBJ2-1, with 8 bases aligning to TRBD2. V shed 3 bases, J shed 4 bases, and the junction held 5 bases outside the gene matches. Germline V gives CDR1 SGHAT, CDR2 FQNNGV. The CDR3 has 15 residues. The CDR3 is CASSLGLGGYNEQFF. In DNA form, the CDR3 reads TGTGCCAGCAGCTTGGGACTAGGGGGGTACAATGAGCAGTTCTTC.

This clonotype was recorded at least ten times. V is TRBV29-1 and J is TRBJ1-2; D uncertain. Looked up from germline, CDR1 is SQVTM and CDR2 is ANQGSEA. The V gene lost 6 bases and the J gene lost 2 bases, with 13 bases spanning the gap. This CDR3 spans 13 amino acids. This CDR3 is CSVVTDGNYGYTF. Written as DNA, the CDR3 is TGCAGCGTCGTTACGGACGGAAACTATGGCTACACCTTC.

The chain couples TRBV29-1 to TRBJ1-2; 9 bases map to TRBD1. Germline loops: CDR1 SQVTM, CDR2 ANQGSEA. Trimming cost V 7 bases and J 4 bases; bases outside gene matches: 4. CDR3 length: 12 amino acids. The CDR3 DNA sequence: TGCAGCGCAGGGACAGGGCCCTATGGCTACACCTTC. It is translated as CSAGTGPYGYTF. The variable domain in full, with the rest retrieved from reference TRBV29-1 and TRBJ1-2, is SAVISQKPSRDICQRGTSLTIQCQVDSQVTMMFWYRQQPGQSLTLIATANQGSEATYESGFVIDKFPISRPNLTFSTLTVSNMSPEDSSIYLCSAGTGPYGYTFGSGTRLTVV.

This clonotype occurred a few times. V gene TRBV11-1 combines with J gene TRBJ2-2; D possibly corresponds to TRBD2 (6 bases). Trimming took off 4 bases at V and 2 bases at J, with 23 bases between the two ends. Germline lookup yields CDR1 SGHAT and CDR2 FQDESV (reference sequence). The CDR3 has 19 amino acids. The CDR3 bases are TGTGCCAGCAGCTACTACAACAGGCGTGGAGGGGATAACACCGGGGAGCTGTTTTTT. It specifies CASSYYNRRGGDNTGELFF.

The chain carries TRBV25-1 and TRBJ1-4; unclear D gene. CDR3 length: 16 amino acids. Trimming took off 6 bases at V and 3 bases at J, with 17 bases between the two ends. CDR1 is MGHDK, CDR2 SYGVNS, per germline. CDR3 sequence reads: CASSGHRAAANEKLFF. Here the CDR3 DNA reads TGTGCCAGCAGCGGCCACCGGGCCGCGGCTAATGAAAAACTGTTTTTT.

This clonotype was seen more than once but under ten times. The CDR3 spells CASSIGTGGIGTEAFF. In DNA, the CDR3 is TGTGCCAGTAGTATAGGGACAGGGGGTATCGGCACTGAAGCTTTCTTT. The chain couples TRBV19 to TRBJ1-1, with 10 bases identical to TRBD1. The V gene's germline CDR1 is LNHDA and CDR2 SQIVND (reference sequence). The CDR3 totals 16 residues. The V gene end was trimmed by 1 base and the J gene end by 4 bases; junction bases not matched to a gene: 6.

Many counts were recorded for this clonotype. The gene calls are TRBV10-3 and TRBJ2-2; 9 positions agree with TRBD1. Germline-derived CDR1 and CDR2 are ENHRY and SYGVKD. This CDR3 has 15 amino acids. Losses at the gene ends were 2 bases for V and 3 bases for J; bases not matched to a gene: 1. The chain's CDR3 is CAISERQGDTGELFF. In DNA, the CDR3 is TGTGCCATCAGTGAGAGACAGGGGGACACCGGGGAGCTGTTTTTT.

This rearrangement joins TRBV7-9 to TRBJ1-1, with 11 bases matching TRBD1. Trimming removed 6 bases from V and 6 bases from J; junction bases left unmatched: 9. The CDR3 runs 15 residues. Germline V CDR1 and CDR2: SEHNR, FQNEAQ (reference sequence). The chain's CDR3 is CASSSGQGASAEAFF. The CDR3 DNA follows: TGTGCCAGCAGTTCCGGACAGGGGGCATCAGCTGAAGCTTTCTTT. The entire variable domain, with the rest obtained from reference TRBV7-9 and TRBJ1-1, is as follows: DTGVSQNPRHKITKRGQNVTFRCDPISEHNRLYWYRQTLGQGPEFLTYFQNEAQLEKSRLLSDRFSAERPKGSFSTLEIQRTEQGDSAMYLCASSSGQGASAEAFFGQGTRLTVV.

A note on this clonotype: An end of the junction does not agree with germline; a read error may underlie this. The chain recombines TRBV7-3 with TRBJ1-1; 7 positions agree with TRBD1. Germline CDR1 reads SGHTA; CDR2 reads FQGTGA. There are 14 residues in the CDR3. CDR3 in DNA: TGTCCCAGCAGCTTACAGGGGATGAACACTGAAGCTTTCTTT. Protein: CPSSLQGMNTEAFF.

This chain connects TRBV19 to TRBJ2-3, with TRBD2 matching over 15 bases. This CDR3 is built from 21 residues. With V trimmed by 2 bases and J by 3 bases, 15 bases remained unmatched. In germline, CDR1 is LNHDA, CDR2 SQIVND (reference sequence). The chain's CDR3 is CASSITFIGVGTSGRTDTQYF. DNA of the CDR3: TGTGCCAGTAGTATAACTTTCATCGGAGTGGGGACTAGCGGGAGGACAGATACGCAGTATTTT. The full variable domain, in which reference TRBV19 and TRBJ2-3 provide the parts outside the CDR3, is DGGITQSPKYLFRKEGQNVTLSCEQNLNHDAMYWYRQDPGQGLRLIYYSQIVNDFQKGDIAEGYSVSREKKESFPLTVTSAQKNPTAFYLCASSITFIGVGTSGRTDTQYFGPGTRLTVL.

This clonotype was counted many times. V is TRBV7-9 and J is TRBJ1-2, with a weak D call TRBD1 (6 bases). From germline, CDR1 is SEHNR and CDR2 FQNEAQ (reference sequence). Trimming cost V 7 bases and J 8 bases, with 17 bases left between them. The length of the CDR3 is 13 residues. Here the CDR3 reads CASTLGWTEGYTF. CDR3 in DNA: TGTGCCAGCACCCTGGGATGGACAGAAGGCTACACCTTC.

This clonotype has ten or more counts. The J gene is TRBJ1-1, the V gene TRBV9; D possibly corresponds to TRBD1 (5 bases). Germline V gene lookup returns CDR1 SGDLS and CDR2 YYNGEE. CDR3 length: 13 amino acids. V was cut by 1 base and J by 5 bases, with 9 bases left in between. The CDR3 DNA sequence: TGTGCCAGCAGCGTAACTGGGGGGACTGAAGCTTTCTTT. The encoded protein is CASSVTGGTEAFF.

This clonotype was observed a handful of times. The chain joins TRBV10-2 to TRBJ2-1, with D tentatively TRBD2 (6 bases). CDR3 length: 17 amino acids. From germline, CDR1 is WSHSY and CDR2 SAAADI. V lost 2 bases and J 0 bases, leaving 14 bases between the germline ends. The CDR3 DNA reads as TGCGCCAGCAGTGAGGGGCGGGACGCGAGCTCCTACAATGAGCAGTTCTTC. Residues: CASSEGRDASSYNEQFF.

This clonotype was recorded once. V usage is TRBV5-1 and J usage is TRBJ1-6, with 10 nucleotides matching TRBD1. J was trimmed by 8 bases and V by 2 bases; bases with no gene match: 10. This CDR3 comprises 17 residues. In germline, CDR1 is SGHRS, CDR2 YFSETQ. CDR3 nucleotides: TGCGCCAGCAGCTTTTACGCCGGGACAGGGGAGGATTCACCCCTCCACTTT. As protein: CASSFYAGTGEDSPLHF.

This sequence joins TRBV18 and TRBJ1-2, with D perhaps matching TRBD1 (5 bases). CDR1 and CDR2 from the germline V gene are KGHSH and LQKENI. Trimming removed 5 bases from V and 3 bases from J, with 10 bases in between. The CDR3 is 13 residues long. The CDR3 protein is CASSTGLDYGYTF. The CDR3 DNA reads TGTGCCAGCTCAACGGGACTTGACTATGGCTACACCTTC. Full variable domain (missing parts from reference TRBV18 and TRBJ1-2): NAGVMQNPRHLVRRRGQEARLRCSPMKGHSHVYWYRQLPEEGLKFMVYLQKENIIDESGMPKERFSAEFPKEGPSILRIQQVVRGDSAAYFCASSTGLDYGYTFGSGTRLTVV.

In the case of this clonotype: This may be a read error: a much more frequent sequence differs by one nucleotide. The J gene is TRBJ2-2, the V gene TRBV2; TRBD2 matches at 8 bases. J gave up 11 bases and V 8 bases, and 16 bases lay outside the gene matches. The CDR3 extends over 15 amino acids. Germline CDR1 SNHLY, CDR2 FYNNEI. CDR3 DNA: TGTGCCAGCGGTTTCCGGACTAGCTACCTCGGCGAGCTGTTTTTT. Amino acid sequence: CASGFRTSYLGELFF.

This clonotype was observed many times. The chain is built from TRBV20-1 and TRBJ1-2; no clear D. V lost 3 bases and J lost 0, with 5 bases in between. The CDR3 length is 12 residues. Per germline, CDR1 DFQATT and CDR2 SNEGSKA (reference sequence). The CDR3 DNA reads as TGCAGTGCTAGGGCCTCTAACTATGGCTACACCTTC. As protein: CSARASNYGYTF.

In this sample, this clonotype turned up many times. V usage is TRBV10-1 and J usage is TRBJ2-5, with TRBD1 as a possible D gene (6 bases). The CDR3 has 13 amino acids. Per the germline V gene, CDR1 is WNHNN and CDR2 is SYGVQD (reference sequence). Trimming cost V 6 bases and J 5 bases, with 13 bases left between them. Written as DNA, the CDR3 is TGCGCCAGCAGCACAGGGATCGGGGAGACCCAGTACTTC. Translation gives CASSTGIGETQYF.

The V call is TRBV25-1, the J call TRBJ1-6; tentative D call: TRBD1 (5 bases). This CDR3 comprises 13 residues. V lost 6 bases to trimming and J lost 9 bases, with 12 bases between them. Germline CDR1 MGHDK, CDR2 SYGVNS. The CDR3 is CASSRAPTSPLHF. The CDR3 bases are TGTGCCAGCAGCAGGGCCCCAACTTCACCCCTCCACTTT.

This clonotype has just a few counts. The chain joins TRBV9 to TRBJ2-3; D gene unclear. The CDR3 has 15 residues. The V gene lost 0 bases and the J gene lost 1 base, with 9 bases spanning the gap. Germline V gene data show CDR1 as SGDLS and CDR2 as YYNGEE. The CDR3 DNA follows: TGTGCCAGCAGCGTAGGGATTGATGGCACAGATACGCAGTATTTT. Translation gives CASSVGIDGTDTQYF.

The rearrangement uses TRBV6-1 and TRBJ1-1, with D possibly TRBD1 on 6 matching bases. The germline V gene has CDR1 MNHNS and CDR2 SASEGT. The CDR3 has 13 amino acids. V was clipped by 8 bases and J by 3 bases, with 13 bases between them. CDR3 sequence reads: CASLHRVDTEAFF. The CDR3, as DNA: TGTGCCAGCTTACACAGGGTTGACACTGAAGCTTTCTTT.

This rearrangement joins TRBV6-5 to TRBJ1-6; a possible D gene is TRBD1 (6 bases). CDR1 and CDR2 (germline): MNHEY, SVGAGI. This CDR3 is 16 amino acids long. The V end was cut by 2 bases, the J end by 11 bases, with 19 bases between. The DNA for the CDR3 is TGTGCCAGCAGTTACCTCTCTCAGGGGAAAGAGGCACCCCTCCACTTT. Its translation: CASSYLSQGKEAPLHF.

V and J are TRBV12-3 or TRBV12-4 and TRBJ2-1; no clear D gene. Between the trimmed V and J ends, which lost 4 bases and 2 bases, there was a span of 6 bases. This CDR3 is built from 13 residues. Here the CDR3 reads CASSSDAYNEQFF. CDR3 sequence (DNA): TGTGCCAGCAGTTCGGACGCCTACAATGAGCAGTTCTTC.

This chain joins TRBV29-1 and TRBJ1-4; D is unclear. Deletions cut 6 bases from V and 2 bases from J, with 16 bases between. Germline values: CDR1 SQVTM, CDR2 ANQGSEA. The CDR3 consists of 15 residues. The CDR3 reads CSVLKLGRTNEKLFF. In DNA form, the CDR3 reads TGCAGCGTACTGAAACTTGGACGGACTAATGAAAAACTGTTTTTT. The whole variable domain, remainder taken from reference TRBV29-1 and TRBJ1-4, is SAVISQKPSRDICQRGTSLTIQCQVDSQVTMMFWYRQQPGQSLTLIATANQGSEATYESGFVIDKFPISRPNLTFSTLTVSNMSPEDSSIYLCSVLKLGRTNEKLFFGSGTQLSVL.